Listed below are T cell receptor beta chains from one sample, sequenced in a study of cytomegalovirus exposure and HLA in healthy donors. Some clones are missing from TCRdb's copy, which holds only in-frame ones; the method was immunoSEQ multiplex PCR. The repertoire holds about 44,000 clones, with under 95% as singletons. Sequencing input: PBMCs. These receptors were collected from a woman aged 18 to 35 in good health and CMV-seronegative. Both conserved end residues are part of each CDR3. The D gene is left open where the match is weak. Some rows have no size entry. The others give once, few or many, or a class for an expanded clone.

TRBV10-2	TRBJ2-1	TRBD1	once	TGCGCCAGCGCGAATACAGGGGTCGGCAATGAGCAGTTCTTC	CASANTGVGNEQFF
TRBV28	TRBJ1-5	NA	NA	TGTGCCAGCAGTTTAGGTCAGGGCAATCAGCCCCAGCATTTT	CASSLGQGNQPQHF
TRBV28	TRBJ1-1	TRBD1	once	TGTGCCAGCAGTTTCGTAGGGGGCCGAGACGGGACTGAAGCTTTCTTT	CASSFVGGRDGTEAFF
TRBV5-6	TRBJ1-4	NA	NA	TGTGCCAGCAGCTTACAACCTAATGAAAAACTGTTTTTT	CASSLQPNEKLFF
TRBV7-9	TRBJ1-4	NA	NA	TGTGCCAGCAGTTACGGGTCCTGGCCTGAAAAACTGTTTTTT	CASSYGSWPEKLFF
TRBV7-2	TRBJ2-7	TRBD2	NA	TGTGCCAGCAGCTTTACTAGCGGCCTCTACGAGCAGTACTTC	CASSFTSGLYEQYF
TRBV6-5	TRBJ1-2	NA	NA	TGTGCCGTACAGGACAGTAACTATGGCTACACCTTC	CAVQDSNYGYTF
TRBV12-5	TRBJ2-3	TRBD2	NA	TGTGCTAGTGGTTTGCTCTCGACTAGCGGTGTTACAGATACGCAGTATTTT	CASGLLSTSGVTDTQYF
TRBV6-5	TRBJ1-5	NA	NA	TGTGCCAGCAGGACTTATTCGAGCAATCAGCCCCAGCATTTT	CASRTYSSNQPQHF
TRBV6-5	TRBJ2-1	NA	NA	TGTGCCAGCAGTTACTCCCAGGAGGGGGAGCAGTTCTTC	CASSYSQEGEQFF
TRBV27	TRBJ2-7	TRBD2	NA	TGTGCCAGCAGTTCAGGGACTAGCGGGGGCTTCTACGAGCAGTACTTC	CASSSGTSGGFYEQYF
TRBV9	TRBJ2-2	TRBD2	NA	TGTGCCAGCAGCCGTGCTCTAGCGGGAGAGAACGGGGAGCTGTTTTTT	CASSRALAGENGELFF
TRBV4-1	TRBJ2-1	TRBD2	NA	TGCGCCAGCAGCCAAGAAAGAGCGGGGGGTTACAATGAGCAGTTCTTC	CASSQERAGGYNEQFF
TRBV28	TRBJ2-5	TRBD1	NA	TGTGCCAGCAGTTCGACAGGGGAGTGGGAGACCCAGTACTTC	CASSSTGEWETQYF
TRBV28	TRBJ1-2	NA	few	TGTGCCAGCAGTCCTGGGGCCTCTTATGGCTACACCTTC	CASSPGASYGYTF
TRBV28	TRBJ2-7	NA	NA	TGTGCCAGCAGTTTAACTGGGTCGGGTTACGAGCAGTACTTC	CASSLTGSGYEQYF
TRBV18	TRBJ2-1	NA	few	TGTGCCAGCTCACCGCCCGGGTATTACAATGAGCAGTTCTTC	CASSPPGYYNEQFF
TRBV18	TRBJ2-7	NA	NA	TGTGCCAGCTCACCACAGGGGCACTCCTACGAGCAGTACTTC	CASSPQGHSYEQYF
TRBV4-2	TRBJ2-5	TRBD2	NA	TGTGCCAGCAGCCAAGATACAGGGACTAGTAAAGAGACCCAGTACTTC	CASSQDTGTSKETQYF
TRBV5-1	TRBJ1-1	TRBD1	NA	TGCGCCAGCAGCTCCGGACAGGGGGGATTAACGATGAACACTGAAGCTTTCTTT	CASSSGQGGLTMNTEAFF
TRBV9	TRBJ2-2	NA	NA	TGTGCCAGCAGCCCCGGGGGACTCGCCACCGGGGAGCTGTTTTTT	CASSPGGLATGELFF
TRBV5-4	TRBJ2-7	TRBD2	NA	TGTGCCAGCAGCTTGAGCCCTGGACGACTAGCGGGAGGAGCCGAGCAGTACTTC	CASSLSPGRLAGGAEQYF
TRBV6-5	TRBJ2-7	TRBD2	NA	TGTGCCAGCAGTTATGCGGGCGGGGGGATTGGCTACGAGCAGTACTTC	CASSYAGGGIGYEQYF
TRBV29-1	TRBJ1-2	TRBD1	NA	TGCAGCGTTGAAAACAACAGGGGGGGCTACACCTTC	CSVENNRGGYTF
TRBV2	TRBJ2-3	NA	NA	TGTGCCAGCAGCGAAAGGTCGGGAAAGGCAGATACGCAGTATTTT	CASSERSGKADTQYF
TRBV6-1	TRBJ1-1	NA	NA	TGTGCCAGCAGGCCCCAGGGGTTGACTGAAGCTTTCTTT	CASRPQGLTEAFF
TRBV7-9	TRBJ2-4	NA	NA	TGTGCCAGCAGCCCCCAGGCCCCTCTTCAGTACTTC	CASSPQAPLQYF
TRBV6-4	TRBJ2-2	TRBD1	medium-sized	TGTGCCAGCAGTGAGGGACAGGACACCGGGGAGCTGTTTTTT	CASSEGQDTGELFF
TRBV19	TRBJ1-1	NA	NA	TGTGCCAGTAGTTTTGGGACACCAGGAGACACTGAAGCTTTCTTT	CASSFGTPGDTEAFF
TRBV28	TRBJ2-7	NA	NA	TGTGCCAGCAGCTCCGGGACAAGGAGCTCCTACGAGCAGTACTTC	CASSSGTRSSYEQYF
TRBV19	TRBJ1-1	NA	NA	TGTGCCAGTAGTATAGTGGAGGGGTCCCTGACTTTCTTT	CASSIVEGSLTFF
TRBV11-2	TRBJ1-6	NA	NA	TGTGCCAGCAGCTTACTGGCGGCAGGGCTTAATTCACCCCTCCACTTT	CASSLLAAGLNSPLHF
TRBV10-3	TRBJ2-1	TRBD2	NA	TGTGCCATCAGTGGGACTAGCGGGAGTACCAATGAGCAGTTCTTC	CAISGTSGSTNEQFF
TRBV28	TRBJ2-7	TRBD1	NA	TGTGCCAGCAGTCCGGATAGGACAGGGACCGAGCAGTACTTC	CASSPDRTGTEQYF
TRBV4-1	TRBJ1-1	TRBD1	NA	TGCGCCAGCAGCCAAGGTCCTTCGCCGGGACAGGGGGTCACTGAAGCTTTCTTT	CASSQGPSPGQGVTEAFF
TRBV6-1	TRBJ1-1	TRBD1	NA	TGTGCCAGCAGTGACCCGACAGGGGGCACTGAAGCTTTCTTT	CASSDPTGGTEAFF
TRBV28	TRBJ1-4	TRBD1	once	TGTGCCAGTAGGGAGACAGGGGGCAAGAGGTATGAAAAACTGTTTTTT	CASRETGGKRYEKLFF
TRBV6-5	TRBJ1-5	NA	NA	TGTGCCAGCAGGCCTACGGGATTCAATCAGCCCCAGCATTTT	CASRPTGFNQPQHF
TRBV18	TRBJ2-1	NA	NA	TGTGCCAGCTCACCTAACTATTACAATGAGCAGTTCTTC	CASSPNYYNEQFF
TRBV18	TRBJ1-4	TRBD1	NA	TGTGCCAGCTCACCGGGAGGGACAGGGGGCGAAAAACTGTTTTTT	CASSPGGTGGEKLFF
TRBV18	TRBJ2-7	TRBD1	few	TGTGCCAGCTCACAAGACAGGGTCGAGCAGTACTTC	CASSQDRVEQYF
TRBV28	TRBJ2-3	NA	NA	TGTGCCAGCAGCTATGGGGGGACAGATACGCAGTATTTT	CASSYGGTDTQYF
TRBV28	TRBJ2-3	TRBD2	NA	TGTGCCAGCAGTTCGGGACTAGCGGGAGAAGGGTCAGATACGCAGTATTTT	CASSSGLAGEGSDTQYF
TRBV6-5	TRBJ1-2	TRBD1	few	TGTGCCAGCAGTTACAGGGACAGGGGGTCCTATGGCTACACCTTC	CASSYRDRGSYGYTF
TRBV6-5	TRBJ2-3	NA	NA	TGTGCCAGCCGTCATCGCGGCCCTAGCACAGATACGCAGTATTTT	CASRHRGPSTDTQYF
TRBV19	TRBJ1-1	NA	NA	TGTGCCAGTAGTATAGACCGGGGTTTTGGGTACACTGAAGCTTTCTTT	CASSIDRGFGYTEAFF
TRBV9	TRBJ2-7	NA	NA	TGTGCCAGCAGCCGTGGGCAGGCGACCTACGAGCAGTACTTC	CASSRGQATYEQYF
TRBV28	TRBJ2-2	NA	NA	TGTGCCAGCAGTTTCGTCACCGGGGAGCTGTTTTTT	CASSFVTGELFF
TRBV5-1	TRBJ2-5	NA	NA	TGCGCCAGCAGCTTGGCGGAGACCCAGTACTTC	CASSLAETQYF
TRBV6-5	TRBJ2-1	NA	NA	TGTGCCAGCAGTTCGCGTGGGCGGGATGAGCAGTTCTTC	CASSSRGRDEQFF